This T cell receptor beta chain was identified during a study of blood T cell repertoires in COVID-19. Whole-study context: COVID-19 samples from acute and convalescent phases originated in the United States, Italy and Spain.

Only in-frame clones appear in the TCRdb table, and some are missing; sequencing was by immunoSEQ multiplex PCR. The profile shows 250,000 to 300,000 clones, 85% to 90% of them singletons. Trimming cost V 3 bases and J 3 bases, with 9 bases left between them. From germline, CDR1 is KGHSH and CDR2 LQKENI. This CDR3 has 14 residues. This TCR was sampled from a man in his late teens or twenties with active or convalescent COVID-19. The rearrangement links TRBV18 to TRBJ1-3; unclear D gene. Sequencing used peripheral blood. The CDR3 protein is CASSPSVDGNTIYF. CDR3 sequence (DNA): TGTGCCAGCTCACCGAGTGTAGATGGAAACACCATATATTTT.